These 25 T cell receptor beta chains share one sample of origin, sequenced in a study of blood T cell repertoires in COVID-19. Here immunoSEQ multiplex PCR was the method, and the copy in TCRdb shows in-frame clones only, minus some. The table shows 60,000 to 80,000 clones, with roughly 92% occurring only once. Sequenced input: peripheral blood. The source is a human donor in a cohort sampled during active COVID-19.

The chain combines TRBV11-2 with TRBJ1-2; D is unclear. Looked up from germline, CDR1 is SGHAT and CDR2 is FQNNGV. The CDR3 covers 15 residues. The V and J ends lost 0 bases and 1 base respectively, with 9 bases between them. The CDR3 sequence is CASSLDRYSNYGYTF. CDR3 nucleotide sequence: TGTGCCAGCAGCTTAGATAGGTACAGTAACTATGGCTACACCTTC.

This clone was counted a few times. The gene calls are TRBV7-9 and TRBJ1-4, with D tentatively TRBD1 (5 bases). V lost 5 bases and J 0 bases, leaving 10 bases between the germline ends. The CDR3 totals 15 residues. The germline gives CDR1 SEHNR, CDR2 FQNEAQ (reference sequence). The CDR3 loop reads CASSPAGTTNEKLFF. The CDR3 nucleotides read TGTGCCAGCAGCCCTGCAGGGACAACTAATGAAAAACTGTTTTTT.

V is TRBV12-5 and J is TRBJ1-2, with 8 bases that match TRBD1. The germline CDR1 and CDR2 sequences are LGHNT and FRNRAP. Trimming at V came to 4 bases and at J to 4 bases, leaving 11 bases not matched to a gene. CDR3 length equals 16 residues. Written as DNA, the CDR3 is TGTGCTAGTGGTTCGAGGACACAGGGGGAGACCTATGGCTACACCTTC. This gives the protein CASGSRTQGETYGYTF.

The chain has TRBV6-5 and TRBJ1-6; TRBD1 is a possible D gene (5 bases). The CDR3 loop spans 14 amino acids. From germline, CDR1 is MNHEY and CDR2 SVGAGI. V was trimmed by 10 bases and J by 7 bases, leaving 17 bases between them. The CDR3 spells CAIGGPGRNSPLHF. The DNA for the CDR3 is TGTGCCATCGGGGGACCCGGGAGGAATTCACCCCTCCACTTT.

This clone was picked up one time. Relative to the germline gene, one junction end is altered; a read error may explain this. The chain uses TRBV9 and TRBJ2-7; 8 bases agree with TRBD2. The CDR3 contains 15 residues. CDR1 and CDR2 (germline): SGDLS, YYNGEE. CDR3 loop: CASSAGGRGSDEQYF. The DNA of the CDR3 is TGTGCCAGCAGCGCGGGGGGGCGGGGCTCCGACGAGCAGTACTTC.

This clone appeared once. This chain joins TRBV27 and TRBJ2-5; maybe TRBD1 (5 bases). The V gene lost 10 bases and the J gene lost 5 bases, with 20 bases spanning the gap. The CDR3 consists of 14 residues. Looked up from germline, CDR1 is MNHEY and CDR2 is SMNVEV (reference sequence). As DNA, the CDR3 is TGTGCCACCGGATCCTATCAGGGTCGGGAGACCCAGTACTTC. As protein: CATGSYQGRETQYF.

The rearrangement uses TRBV7-2 and TRBJ1-1; 8 nucleotides match TRBD1. The junction had 9 bases not matched to a gene; V was cut back by 2 bases and J by 7 bases. The CDR3 loop spans 15 amino acids. Per the germline V gene, CDR1 is SGHTA and CDR2 is FQGNSA. CDR3 DNA sequence: TGTGCCAGCAGCTTAAATTCAGGGGGCAGGGGTGAAGCTTTCTTT. Protein product: CASSLNSGGRGEAFF.

The rearrangement links TRBV19 to TRBJ1-2; 9 nucleotides align to TRBD1. The CDR3 is made up of 16 amino acids. With 6 bases clipped from V and 3 bases from J, the junction kept 11 bases outside the gene matches. CDR1 and CDR2 from the germline V gene are LNHDA and SQIVND (reference sequence). This CDR3 is CASSLQPGQGYYGYTF. The CDR3 DNA reads as TGTGCCAGTAGCCTCCAACCGGGACAGGGTTACTATGGCTACACCTTC.

The chain links TRBV7-2 to TRBJ2-7, with 7 bases that match TRBD2. The CDR3 spans 17 residues. Germline V lookup: CDR1 SGHTA, CDR2 FQGNSA. The V gene end was trimmed by 1 base and the J gene end by 6 bases; junction bases not matched to a gene: 15. The CDR3 DNA follows: TGTGCCAGCAGCTTAGGGCCGATGAGGGCGGGAGCGTCCGAGCAGTACTTC. Its protein is CASSLGPMRAGASEQYF.

The chain is built from TRBV30 and TRBJ1-1, with a tentative D call TRBD1 (6 bases). CDR1 is GTSNPN and CDR2 is SVGIG in the germline V gene (reference sequence). Trimming cost V 2 bases and J 5 bases, with 15 bases left between them. The CDR3 runs 14 residues. CDR3 nucleotide sequence: TGTGCCTGGAGTCTCGGGGGGCCGAGGACTGAAGCTTTCTTT. The encoded protein is CAWSLGGPRTEAFF.

This clone has only one observation. The chain has TRBV6-5 and TRBJ1-6; 10 positions agree with TRBD1. The length of the CDR3 is 14 residues. The V gene's germline CDR1 is MNHEY and CDR2 SVGAGI. V lost 5 bases, J lost 10 bases, and 5 bases stayed unmatched. The CDR3 spells CASSRQGAHSPLHF. The CDR3 bases are TGTGCCAGCAGTCGACAGGGGGCACACTCACCCCTCCACTTT.

In its sample, this clone was seen once. Other DNA sequences from this sample encode an identical CDR3 as well. The chain employs TRBV7-8 and TRBJ2-5, with 9 bases fitting TRBD1. This CDR3 spans 13 amino acids. From germline, CDR1 is SGHVS and CDR2 FQNEAQ. The trim removed 5 bases at V and 5 bases at J, leaving 3 bases unmatched. The CDR3, as DNA: TGTGCCAGCAGCCGGGACAGGGAGGAGACCCAGTACTTC. This gives the protein CASSRDREETQYF.

V gene TRBV9 combines with J gene TRBJ2-3; TRBD2 agrees at 10 bases. After removal of 3 bases from V and 0 bases from J, the junction contained 10 bases not matched to a gene. Germline V gene sequence: CDR1 SGDLS, CDR2 YYNGEE. The CDR3 length is 18 residues. Here the CDR3 reads CASSESPGTSASTDTQYF. The CDR3 coding sequence is TGTGCCAGCAGCGAGAGTCCCGGGACTAGCGCTAGCACAGATACGCAGTATTTT.

V and J are TRBV5-4 and TRBJ2-4, with a tentative D call TRBD2 (6 bases). Germline-derived CDR1 and CDR2 are SGHNT and YYREEE (reference sequence). The CDR3 is made up of 14 amino acids. The V gene lost 0 bases and the J gene lost 7 bases, with 11 bases spanning the gap. DNA for the CDR3: TGTGCCAGCAGCTTGGACGGGAGATTGAACATTCAGTACTTC. It encodes CASSLDGRLNIQYF.

The rearrangement joins TRBV12-3 or TRBV12-4 to TRBJ2-7; D gene uncertain. V was shortened by 5 bases and J by 0 bases, with 5 bases between the two germline ends. This CDR3 has 12 amino acids. The chain's CDR3 is CASSMSSYEQYF. The CDR3 bases are TGTGCCAGCAGTATGAGCTCCTACGAGCAGTACTTC.

The chain recombines TRBV2 with TRBJ2-3, with 7 nucleotides matching TRBD1. The CDR3 contains 15 residues. Germline CDR1 reads SNHLY; CDR2 reads FYNNEI. V was pared by 10 bases and J by 3 bases, with 13 bases of the junction left unmatched. The CDR3 DNA is TGTGCCATCCCCTCGGAAGGGGGCATAACAGATACGCAGTATTTT. This translates into CAIPSEGGITDTQYF. Using reference TRBV2 and TRBJ2-3 for the parts outside the CDR3, the full variable domain is EPEVTQTPSHQVTQMGQEVILRCVPISNHLYFYWYRQILGQKVEFLVSFYNNEISEKSEIFDDQFSVERPDGSNFTLKIRSTKLEDSAMYFCAIPSEGGITDTQYFGPGTRLTVL.

For the CDR3, the DNA is TGTGCCAGCAGCTTGGAGGGCGGGGAGCTTCTCAATGAAAAACTGTTTTTT. This codes for CASSLEGGELLNEKLFF. The chain has TRBV5-6 and TRBJ1-4; unclear D gene. The CDR3 covers 17 residues. V gave up 0 bases and J gave up 5 bases, with 17 bases separating them. CDR1 and CDR2 (germline): SGHDT, YYEEEE.

V and J are TRBV7-2 and TRBJ2-1; TRBD2 matches at 10 bases. This CDR3 region has 14 residues. V gave up 1 base and J gave up 9 bases; unmatched junction bases: 3. Germline CDR1 reads SGHTA; CDR2 reads FQGNSA. The CDR3 region is CASSLVVAGGEQFF. In DNA, the CDR3 is TGTGCCAGCAGCTTAGTGGTAGCGGGAGGTGAGCAGTTCTTC.

On this clone: An end of the junction differs from the germline gene, which may be a read error. The chain joins TRBV7-7 to TRBJ2-5; 12 bases map to TRBD2. The CDR3 contains 18 residues. Germline V gene data show CDR1 as SSHAT and CDR2 as FNYEAQ (reference sequence). DNA of the CDR3: TGTGCTAGCAGCTTATTTCTAGCGGGAGGGCCCGGGCAAGAGACCCAGTACTTC. Protein: CASSLFLAGGPGQETQYF.

The chain couples TRBV7-3 to TRBJ2-3, with 9 bases identical to TRBD1. The CDR3 totals 15 residues. Germline V gene data show CDR1 as SGHTA and CDR2 as FQGTGA. V was clipped by 4 bases and J by 6 bases; unmatched bases: 8. CDR3 loop: CASSSGQGHSDTQYF. In DNA form, the CDR3 reads TGTGCCAGCAGCTCGGGACAGGGCCACAGCGATACGCAGTATTTT.

The rearrangement joins TRBV7-2 to TRBJ2-1, with D perhaps matching TRBD2 (6 bases). CDR1 is SGHTA and CDR2 is FQGNSA in the germline V gene. The CDR3 totals 15 residues. The V and J ends lost 0 bases and 4 bases respectively, with 10 bases between them. The CDR3 DNA follows: TGTGCCAGCAGCTTAGCGGCCGGGGGATACAATGAGCAGTTCTTC. Protein product: CASSLAAGGYNEQFF.

This clone was observed a single time. J is TRBJ1-2 and V is TRBV30; weak D call: TRBD1 (6 bases). This CDR3 contains 14 residues. Germline values: CDR1 GTSNPN, CDR2 SVGIG (reference sequence). V dropped 6 bases and J dropped 5 bases, with 19 bases sitting between them. CDR3 amino acids: CACSPTRGIYGYTF. The CDR3 region has the DNA TGTGCCTGCTCACCAACTAGGGGGATATATGGCTACACCTTC.

This rearrangement joins TRBV29-1 to TRBJ2-3; D gene ambiguous. The germline V gene has CDR1 SQVTM and CDR2 ANQGSEA. This CDR3 region has 13 residues. The CDR3 region has the DNA TGCAGTGTGGTTGGCTCCGCCACAGATACGCAGTATTTT. Its protein is CSVVGSATDTQYF.

J is TRBJ2-5 and V is TRBV4-2; 8 bases are shared with TRBD1. V lost 1 base, J lost 4 bases, and 2 bases stayed unmatched. CDR1 and CDR2 from the germline V gene are LGHNA and YNFKEQ. The CDR3 consists of 14 residues. CDR3: CASSQAGQGETQYF. The CDR3 nucleotides read TGTGCCAGCAGCCAAGCTGGACAGGGAGAGACCCAGTACTTC.

J is TRBJ1-2 and V is TRBV6-1; TRBD1 aligns across 7 bases. CDR3 length: 16 residues. From germline, CDR1 is MNHNS and CDR2 SASEGT. Trimming removed 4 bases from V and 0 bases from J; junction bases left unmatched: 8. The CDR3 here is CASSAIGDRANYGYTF. As DNA, the CDR3 is TGTGCCAGCAGTGCAATAGGGGACAGAGCTAACTATGGCTACACCTTC.